The 31 T cell receptor beta chains below were found in one sample sequenced in a study of T-cell memory formation after mild COVID-19 (dated by TCRdb to about 2021). The library was generated by 5' RACE. TCRdb lists the instrument as Illumina NovaSeq 6000. The public reads were reprocessed in TCRdb via fastp at Q25 and MiXCR, keeping in-frame beta chains. Each CDR3 protein gets just one entry, which takes the most common genes and DNA from the rows behind it. The sample profile shows about 400,000 distinct CDR3 sequences; more than 15% of them were found once. The ten biggest clones cover about 22% of the sample. Sequencing was performed on PBMCs or a T cell subset sorted from them (not recorded which). These receptors were collected from a man aged 18 to 29 who had mild COVID-19 (a few samples of this study predate the infection). The sample titles of this study are shuffled in the database, so cell type and time point are left out; the donor was told from shared clones.

The V call is TRBV10-3, the J call TRBJ2-5; 9 bases align to TRBD1. The V and J ends lost 3 bases and 4 bases, in that order; junction bases with no gene match: 3. The length of the CDR3 is 14 residues. Looked up from germline, CDR1 is ENHRY and CDR2 is SYGVKD. CDR3 sequence (DNA): TGTGCCATCAGTGAAAAGACAGGGGGAGAGACCCAGTACTTC. Amino acids: CAISEKTGGETQYF.

This chain links TRBV9 with TRBJ1-2; D is uncertain. V was shortened by 0 bases and J by 0 bases, with 6 bases between the two germline ends. The CDR3 covers 14 residues. Per the germline V gene, CDR1 is SGDLS and CDR2 is YYNGEE. CDR3 bases: TGTGCCAGCAGCGTAGCTACGGCTAACTATGGCTACACCTTC. Its protein is CASSVATANYGYTF. The entire variable domain, with the rest obtained from reference TRBV9 and TRBJ1-2, is as follows: DSGVTQTPKHLITATGQRVTLRCSPRSGDLSVYWYQQSLDQGLQFLIQYYNGEERAKGNILERFSAQQFPDLHSELNLSSLELGDSALYFCASSVATANYGYTFGSGTRLTVV.

This chain uses TRBV6-1 with TRBJ1-2; D is ambiguous. CDR3 length equals 15 residues. V gave up 1 base and J gave up 5 bases, with 14 bases separating them. The germline CDR1 and CDR2 sequences are MNHNS and SASEGT. The CDR3 coding sequence is TGTGCCAGCAGTGAAGTTTGGGCGGCGGCTTATGGCTACACCTTC. Protein product: CASSEVWAAAYGYTF.

The chain recombines TRBV7-3 with TRBJ2-1; possibly TRBD1 for D (5 bases). Germline V gives CDR1 SGHTA, CDR2 FQGTGA. CDR3 length equals 13 residues. The V end was cut by 3 bases, the J end by 9 bases, with 12 bases between. In DNA form, the CDR3 reads TGTGCCAGCAGCTTCCGTCTCCAGGGTGAGCAGTTCTTC. Protein sequence: CASSFRLQGEQFF.

The chain employs TRBV6-1 and TRBJ2-7; 8 positions agree with TRBD2. The CDR3 runs 16 residues. V trimming: 4 bases; J trimming: 2 bases; junction bases outside the gene matches: 10. From germline, CDR1 is MNHNS and CDR2 SASEGT. CDR3 DNA sequence: TGTGCCAGCAGTGGCCCCCCGGGAGGGATGCCCTACGAGCAGTACGTC. This encodes CASSGPPGGMPYEQYV.

This clonotype has only a few counts. V and J are TRBV10-3 and TRBJ2-6; 7 bases are a match to TRBD2. The ends lost 5 bases at V and 2 bases at J; junction bases unmatched: 0. From germline, CDR1 is ENHRY and CDR2 SYGVKD. The CDR3 extends over 14 amino acids. The CDR3 DNA is TGTGCCATCAGTCGGGAGGCTGGGGCCAACGTCCTGACTTTC. Protein product: CAISREAGANVLTF.

This sequence joins TRBV9 and TRBJ2-1; no firm D call. Looked up from germline, CDR1 is SGDLS and CDR2 is YYNGEE. Trimming pared 0 bases from V and 8 bases from J, leaving 12 bases between. The CDR3 extends over 14 amino acids. This CDR3 is CASSVEEEHDEQFF. CDR3 DNA: TGTGCCAGCAGCGTAGAAGAAGAACACGATGAGCAGTTCTTC.

CDR3 region: CSAPTFGVGFYGYTF. The CDR3 coding sequence is TGCAGTGCTCCCACCTTCGGGGTAGGATTCTATGGCTACACCTTC. This rearrangement joins TRBV20-1 to TRBJ1-2; D gene unclear. V was trimmed by 5 bases and J by 4 bases, leaving 20 bases between them. CDR3 length: 15 amino acids. Germline loops: CDR1 DFQATT, CDR2 SNEGSKA (reference sequence).

This rearrangement joins TRBV29-1 to TRBJ1-2, with a tentative D call TRBD1 (6 bases). Germline V gives CDR1 SQVTM, CDR2 ANQGSEA. This CDR3 spans 13 amino acids. Trimming took off 6 bases at V and 2 bases at J, with 13 bases between the two ends. The CDR3 reads CSVAQGPNYGYTF. Written as DNA, the CDR3 is TGCAGCGTAGCACAGGGCCCAAACTATGGCTACACCTTC.

The chain joins TRBV28 to TRBJ1-2; 8 bases fit TRBD1. Germline lookup yields CDR1 MDHEN and CDR2 SYDVKM. The CDR3 loop spans 15 amino acids. Trimming cost V 5 bases and J 4 bases; bases outside gene matches: 9. The CDR3: CASSPHAGTGYGYTF. In DNA, the CDR3 is TGTGCCAGCAGTCCACACGCGGGGACAGGCTATGGCTACACCTTC.

This chain joins TRBV15 and TRBJ2-3; D is unresolved. This CDR3 is 15 amino acids long. V was clipped by 0 bases and J by 3 bases, with 10 bases between them. Germline V lookup: CDR1 LNHNV, CDR2 YYDKDF (reference sequence). This chain's CDR3 is CATSRDGHKTDTQYF. Here the CDR3 DNA reads TGTGCCACCAGCAGAGATGGGCACAAGACAGATACGCAGTATTTT.

This chain joins TRBV10-3 and TRBJ1-2; 12 nucleotides line up with TRBD1. There are 14 residues in the CDR3. The J segment lost 3 bases and the V segment lost 6 bases, leaving 2 bases of the junction unmatched. Germline V gene sequence: CDR1 ENHRY, CDR2 SYGVKD. The CDR3 DNA follows: TGTGCCATCAGAGGGACAGGGGGCGACTATGGCTACACCTTC. Residues: CAIRGTGGDYGYTF.

The chain combines TRBV12-3 or TRBV12-4 with TRBJ2-3, with 9 bases aligning to TRBD2. The length of the CDR3 is 15 residues. Trimming at V came to 5 bases and at J to 2 bases, leaving 5 bases not matched to a gene. The CDR3 loop reads CASSAPSGITDTQYF. Written as DNA, the CDR3 is TGTGCCAGCAGTGCCCCTAGCGGGATCACAGATACGCAGTATTTT.

This chain uses TRBV5-1 with TRBJ2-5; 7 bases are shared with TRBD1. Germline trimming cut 1 base from V and 1 base from J; bases unmatched to any gene: 7. CDR1 SGHRS and CDR2 YFSETQ come from the germline V gene. CDR3 length: 16 residues. The CDR3 sequence: CASSLRVRGSQETQYF. Written as DNA, the CDR3 is TGCGCCAGCAGCTTGAGAGTCAGGGGGTCCCAAGAGACCCAGTACTTC.

This clonotype was counted between two and nine times. This rearrangement joins TRBV14 to TRBJ2-5; D remains unclear. V lost 2 bases to trimming and J lost 0 bases, with 1 base between them. The germline V gene encodes CDR1 SGHDN and CDR2 FVKESK. There are 12 residues in the CDR3. Here the CDR3 DNA reads TGTGCCAGCAGCCAAAACCAAGAGACCCAGTACTTC. This gives the protein CASSQNQETQYF.

This clonotype was found many times. CDR3 loop: CASSQDGNYGYTF. The CDR3 nucleotides are TGCGCCAGCAGCCAAGACGGGAACTATGGCTACACCTTC. V is TRBV4-3 and J is TRBJ1-2; no clear D. There are 13 residues in the CDR3. With 0 bases removed from V and 2 bases from J, the gap between germline ends came to 4 bases. Germline values: CDR1 LGHNA, CDR2 YSLEER.

This chain connects TRBV28 to TRBJ2-3; D is ambiguous. Germline CDR1 MDHEN, CDR2 SYDVKM. There are 12 residues in the CDR3. Trimming stripped 11 bases from V and 7 bases from J, with 16 bases between. Written as DNA, the CDR3 is TGTGCCGGCGGAATGGGCACGTATACGCAGTATTTT. Amino acids: CAGGMGTYTQYF.

The rearrangement uses TRBV6-5 and TRBJ2-2; D ambiguous. Per germline, CDR1 MNHEY and CDR2 SVGAGI. This CDR3 region has 11 residues. V lost 7 bases and J lost 6, with 6 bases in between. The CDR3 sequence is CASMISGELFF. CDR3 nucleotide sequence: TGTGCCAGCATGATTTCCGGGGAGCTGTTTTTT.

This clonotype was seen a few times. The rearrangement links TRBV5-1 to TRBJ1-1; no clear D. Trimming pared 4 bases from V and 3 bases from J, leaving 13 bases between. From germline, CDR1 is SGHRS and CDR2 YFSETQ. The CDR3 totals 14 residues. The CDR3 here is CASSRWGEDTEAFF. The CDR3 region has the DNA TGCGCCAGCAGCCGCTGGGGTGAGGACACTGAAGCTTTCTTT.

The CDR3 DNA sequence: TGCAGTGCTATAGGGACAGTCTCTTCCTACGAGCAGTACTTC. It specifies CSAIGTVSSYEQYF. The chain links TRBV20-1 to TRBJ2-7; 7 positions match TRBD1. Germline V gene lookup returns CDR1 DFQATT and CDR2 SNEGSKA (reference sequence). V gave up 4 bases and J gave up 1 base; unmatched junction bases: 7. This CDR3 has 14 amino acids.

The chain uses TRBV7-9 and TRBJ2-7, with D possibly TRBD1 on 5 matching bases. The V gene lost 5 bases and the J gene lost 3 bases, with 11 bases spanning the gap. This CDR3 contains 13 residues. In germline, CDR1 is SEHNR, CDR2 FQNEAQ (reference sequence). The CDR3: CASSPTGDYEQYF. The CDR3 region has the DNA TGTGCCAGCAGCCCCACAGGCGACTACGAGCAGTACTTC.

This clonotype showed up just a few times. The V and J genes are TRBV7-3 and TRBJ2-7, with no clear D. The CDR3 consists of 13 residues. V lost 5 bases and J lost 5, with 13 bases in between. Germline lookup yields CDR1 SGHTA and CDR2 FQGTGA. CDR3 bases: TGTGCCAGCAGCCGGACGACGGTTGACGAGCAGTACTTC. It codes for CASSRTTVDEQYF.

This clonotype was found a few times. Germline is not matched at one junction end, which may reflect a read error. This chain joins TRBV11-2 and TRBJ2-2; D perhaps matches TRBD1 (6 bases). The V gene's germline CDR1 is SGHAT and CDR2 FQNNGV. The CDR3 is 16 amino acids. CDR3 loop: CARSLAGVANTGELFF. CDR3 coding DNA: TGTGCCAGAAGCTTAGCAGGGGTCGCGAACACCGGGGAGCTGTTTTTT.

The chain is built from TRBV6-2 or TRBV6-3 and TRBJ1-2; TRBD1 agrees at 7 bases. This CDR3 region has 16 residues. The V segment lost 6 bases and the J segment 3 bases; nucleotides outside the gene matches: 13. Germline V gene lookup returns CDR1 MNHEY and CDR2 SVGEGT. The CDR3 here is CASSRDPLDRDYGYTF. The CDR3 region has the DNA TGTGCCAGCAGCCGAGACCCTCTCGACAGGGACTATGGCTACACCTTC.

This clonotype has a count of ten or more. This sequence joins TRBV7-2 and TRBJ2-7; D possibly corresponds to TRBD2 (5 bases). V was clipped by 3 bases and J by 3 bases, with 12 bases between them. Germline assignment: CDR1 SGHTA and CDR2 FQGNSA. CDR3 length equals 14 residues. CDR3 coding DNA: TGTGCCAGCAGCTTTAGTGGAGGTGACTACGAGCAGTACGTC. Residues: CASSFSGGDYEQYV.

The chain links TRBV7-8 to TRBJ2-1; D might be TRBD2 (5 bases). V dropped 0 bases and J dropped 2 bases, with 20 bases sitting between them. The germline CDR1 and CDR2 sequences are SGHVS and FQNEAQ. The CDR3 runs 19 residues. The CDR3 is CASSLAGGSTGSTYNEQFF. Written as DNA, the CDR3 is TGTGCCAGCAGCTTAGCGGGTGGATCGACGGGGTCAACCTACAATGAGCAGTTCTTC.

The V gene is TRBV6-6, the J gene TRBJ2-7, with 11 bases aligning to TRBD1. Germline CDR1 is MNHNY and CDR2 is SVGAGI (reference sequence). The J segment lost 6 bases and the V segment lost 5 bases, leaving 3 bases of the junction unmatched. This CDR3 is 13 amino acids long. The CDR3 bases are TGTGCCAGCAGTCCGGGGACAGGGGGCGAGCAGTACTTC. This codes for CASSPGTGGEQYF.

Ten or more counts support this clonotype. The chain couples TRBV5-1 to TRBJ1-1; the D gene is possibly TRBD1 (6 bases). V was trimmed by 4 bases and J by 4 bases, leaving 14 bases between them. The CDR3 has 14 amino acids. Germline CDR1 reads SGHRS; CDR2 reads YFSETQ. CDR3 residues: CASSIQGGGTEAFF. Written as DNA, the CDR3 is TGCGCCAGCAGCATACAGGGAGGCGGCACTGAAGCTTTCTTT.

The chain has TRBV13 and TRBJ2-7; D possibly corresponds to TRBD1 (5 bases). Germline CDR1 and CDR2: PRHDT and FYEKMQ (reference sequence). This CDR3 has 13 amino acids. V was cut by 0 bases and J by 3 bases, with 6 bases left in between. CDR3 nucleotides: TGTGCCAGCAGCTTAGGGGACAACTACGAGCAGTACTTC. This codes for CASSLGDNYEQYF.

This clonotype was detected only a few times. This rearrangement joins TRBV4-2 to TRBJ1-1; no reliable D call. CDR3 length: 14 residues. The V end was cut by 0 bases, the J end by 1 base, with 6 bases between. Germline-derived CDR1 and CDR2 are LGHNA and YNFKEQ. In DNA form, the CDR3 reads TGTGCCAGCAGCCAAGACTTCGGGAACACTGAAGCTTTCTTT. Translating it yields CASSQDFGNTEAFF.

The genes are TRBV4-1 and TRBJ2-3; D is possibly TRBD1 or TRBD2 (6 bases each). The CDR3 length is 17 residues. V was cut by 0 bases and J by 1 base, with 14 bases left in between. Looked up from germline, CDR1 is MGHRA and CDR2 is YSYEKL. Written as DNA, the CDR3 is TGCGCCAGCAGCCAAGAGAGGGGGGCCTTGGGCACAGATACGCAGTATTTT. It specifies CASSQERGALGTDTQYF.